This T cell receptor (beta chain) was sequenced for a study of OX40 agonist ivuxolimab in advanced cancers. As for the study in general: People in dose escalation had one of these cancers: hepatocellular carcinoma, melanoma, renal cell or head and neck cancer.

The CDR3 consists of 12 residues. The ends were cut back, 4 bases at V and 6 bases at J, with 7 bases in the middle. Germline V lookup: CDR1 MDHEN, CDR2 SYDVKM. The repertoire was sequenced with immunoSEQ multiplex PCR; TCRdb's copy has only in-frame clones and lacks some. The sample lists approximately 47,000 clones; roughly 86% were seen once. This sequence originates from an adult with an advanced solid tumor such as melanoma, head and neck, liver or kidney cancer. This chain links TRBV28 with TRBJ1-5; D perhaps matches TRBD1 (6 bases). Material: CD4+ or CD8+ T cells sorted from blood, obtained in a trial of the OX40 agonist ivuxolimab. CDR3 protein: CASSSRGQPQHF. The DNA of the CDR3 is TGTGCCAGCAGTTCCAGGGGTCAGCCCCAGCATTTT. The variable domain in full, completed from reference TRBV28 and TRBJ1-5, reads DVKVTQSSRYLVKRTGEKVFLECVQDMDHENMFWYRQDPGLGLRLIYFSYDVKMKEKGDIPEGYSVSREKKERFSLILESASTNQTSMYLCASSSRGQPQHFGDGTRLSIL.